This is a list of T cell receptor beta chains from one sample in a study of T-cell reconstitution after alpha-beta-depleted transplantation in children. TCRdb re-derived calls from the PCR reads in MiXCR, one entry per CDR3 protein. The data contain 500,000 to 600,000 distinct CDR3 sequences, 25% to 30% of them singletons. Sample: PBMCs, taken before TCRalphabeta/CD19-depleted stem cell transplant. Source of these receptors: a boy in the first two years of life with Wiskott-Aldrich syndrome, due to receive a stem cell transplant. Both conserved end residues are trimmed from each CDR3.

>TRBJ2-1|TRBV7-9
ASSERTGASDEQF
>TRBJ2-1|TRBV6-5
ASSYSDRFYNEQF
>TRBJ2-3|TRBV7-6
ASSLGVSLTDTQY
>TRBJ1-5|TRBV5-5
ASSLGSHNQPQH
>TRBJ2-7|TRBV29-1
SYRGGISYEQY
>TRBJ2-2|TRBV20-1
SARGLAGSGTGELF
>TRBJ2-1|TRBV27
ASRKGALNNEQF
>TRBJ1-1|TRBV15
ATRENTEAF
>TRBJ2-5|TRBV14
ASSQFYRGPEETQY
>TRBJ2-2|TRBV5-1
ASTRGLAGAGELF
>TRBJ2-7|TRBV20-1
SASRVAGTYEQY
>TRBJ1-2|TRBV12-3/TRBV12-4
ASSPTGVYGYT
>TRBJ2-7|TRBV10-3
ATRRDLDYEQY
>TRBJ2-1|TRBV12-3/TRBV12-4
ASSSVAGGPNEQF
>TRBJ2-2|TRBV5-5
ASSSGTSGTGELF
>TRBJ1-2|TRBV7-2
ASSLDPGPNYGYT
>TRBJ2-1|TRBV28
ASSLGRGLAETNEQF
>TRBJ2-5|TRBV12-3/TRBV12-4
ASSLGGSGGDQETQY
>TRBJ1-1|TRBV6-2/TRBV6-3
ASRRQPDNTEAF
>TRBJ2-1|TRBV20-1
SPWASGTNEQF
>TRBJ1-2|TRBV4-1
ASSQEGGKGFSGYT
>TRBJ1-1|TRBV6-2/TRBV6-3
ASSEPGTEAF
>TRBJ2-7|TRBV7-8
ASSLPRRGRFVMEQY
>TRBJ2-1|TRBV7-9
ASSLGQGKYNEQF
>TRBJ2-7|TRBV28
ASSLVGIYEQY
>TRBJ2-7|TRBV3-1
ASSQEGVATYEQY
>TRBJ2-1|TRBV11-2
ASRKGPLNLYNEQF
>TRBJ1-1|TRBV20-1
SGTGGGTEAF
>TRBJ2-7|TRBV18
ASSREGGDSYEQY
>TRBJ2-5|TRBV20-1
SARGEQRRRETQY
>TRBJ2-7|TRBV20-1
SARDMEFSYEQY
>TRBJ2-1|TRBV5-1
ASSLGQGGLAFYNEQF
>TRBJ2-7|TRBV5-1
ASSRGGVAAYEQY
>TRBJ2-7|TRBV3-1
ASSQEPGRGLYEQY
>TRBJ2-1|TRBV10-2
ASSEWLATNNEQF
>TRBJ2-1|TRBV4-1
ASSSRHWDNEQF
>TRBJ2-7|TRBV20-1
SARVRDRGAYEQY
>TRBJ2-7|TRBV12-3/TRBV12-4
ASSLAGEGSYEQY
>TRBJ2-1|TRBV29-1
SVRDSLSYNEQF
>TRBJ2-3|TRBV29-1
SVAPGLTDTQY
>TRBJ2-3|TRBV5-1
ASSLSSPDTQY
>TRBJ2-4|TRBV12-3/TRBV12-4
ASSLDWGAKNIQY
>TRBJ1-1|TRBV7-8
ASSRRDSNTEAF
>TRBJ1-5|TRBV4-2
ASSQEDRGNQPQH
>TRBJ2-1|TRBV20-1
SATGTGIYNEQF
>TRBJ2-1|TRBV5-1
ASSPPSLYNEQF
>TRBJ2-2|TRBV3-1
ASSQAAALAGGELF
>TRBJ2-6|TRBV4-2
ASTPIGDSGANVLT
>TRBJ2-1|TRBV9
ASSPRSSGSFNEQF